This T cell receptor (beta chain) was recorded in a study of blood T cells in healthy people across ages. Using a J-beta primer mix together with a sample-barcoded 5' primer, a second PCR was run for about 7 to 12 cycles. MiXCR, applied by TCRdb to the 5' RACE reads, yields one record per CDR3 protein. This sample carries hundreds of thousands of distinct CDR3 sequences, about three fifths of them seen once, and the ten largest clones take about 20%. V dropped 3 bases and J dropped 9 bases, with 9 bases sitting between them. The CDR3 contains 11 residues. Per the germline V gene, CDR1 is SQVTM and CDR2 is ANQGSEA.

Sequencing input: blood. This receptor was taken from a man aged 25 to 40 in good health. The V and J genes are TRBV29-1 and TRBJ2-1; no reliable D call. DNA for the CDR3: TGCAGCGTTGATTTCGCAACTGAGCAGTTCTTC. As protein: CSVDFATEQFF.